The 13 T cell receptor beta chains reported below all come from one sample, sequenced in a study of blood T cell repertoires in COVID-19. Libraries were prepared by immunoSEQ multiplex PCR; TCRdb keeps only in-frame clonotypes and omits some of them. The table records approximately 170,000 clones, 70% to 85% of them present only once. Sequenced input: peripheral blood. These TCRs come from a man between 60 and 75 years old who had recovered from COVID-19.

The chain uses TRBV23-1 and TRBJ1-3; TRBD1 matches 9 bases. TRBV23-1 belongs to the ORF category, with a function that is uncertain. The CDR3 sequence is 18 residues long. With V trimmed by 3 bases and J by 0 bases, 9 bases remained unmatched. The CDR3 reads CASSQDDPTGGSGNTIYF. The DNA for the CDR3 is TGCGCCAGCAGTCAGGACGACCCGACAGGGGGCTCTGGAAACACCATATATTTT.

The chain recombines TRBV25-1 with TRBJ1-5, with 8 bases identical to TRBD1. This CDR3 contains 14 residues. In germline, CDR1 is MGHDK, CDR2 SYGVNS. The trim removed 3 bases at V and 6 bases at J, leaving 4 bases unmatched. CDR3 coding DNA: TGTGCCAGCAGTGACAGGACAGGGACTCAGCCCCAGCATTTT. Residues: CASSDRTGTQPQHF.

This chain connects TRBV25-1 to TRBJ2-5; 10 positions agree with TRBD2. The CDR3 totals 14 residues. Germline V gene data show CDR1 as MGHDK and CDR2 as SYGVNS. V shed 8 bases, J shed 5 bases, and the junction held 8 bases outside the gene matches. This chain's CDR3 is CASGSSGGGETQYF. CDR3 sequence (DNA): TGTGCCAGCGGATCTAGCGGGGGCGGGGAGACCCAGTACTTC.

The rearrangement joins TRBV6-5 to TRBJ2-7, with 11 bases aligning to TRBD2. Per germline, CDR1 MNHEY and CDR2 SVGAGI. The V segment lost 5 bases and the J segment 4 bases; nucleotides outside the gene matches: 4. The CDR3 covers 14 residues. The DNA for the CDR3 is TGTGCCAGCAGTCTCACTAGCGGGGGTTACGAGCAGTACTTC. It translates to CASSLTSGGYEQYF.

This chain connects TRBV15 to TRBJ1-2; a weak D match, TRBD1 (6 bases). Trimming removed 1 base from V and 8 bases from J, with 14 bases in between. The germline CDR1 and CDR2 sequences are LNHNV and YYDKDF (reference sequence). The CDR3 contains 14 residues. For the CDR3, the DNA is TGTGCCACCAGCAGAGCCCGGGGGGGGCAAGGCTACACCTTC. It is translated as CATSRARGGQGYTF.

This chain uses TRBV5-8 with TRBJ1-5, with 9 bases matching TRBD1. The CDR3 consists of 15 residues. The V and J ends lost 0 bases and 5 bases, in that order; junction bases with no gene match: 3. Germline loops: CDR1 SGHTS, CDR2 YDEGEE. DNA for the CDR3: TGTGCCAGCAGCTTGGGGGACAGGGAGGATCAGCCCCAGCATTTT. Its translation is CASSLGDREDQPQHF. Variable domain in full (rest from reference TRBV5-8 and TRBJ1-5): EAGVTQSPTHLIKTRGQQATLRCSPISGHTSVYWYQQALGLGLQFLLWYDEGEERNRGNFPPRFSGRQFPNYSSELNVNALELEDSALYLCASSLGDREDQPQHFGDGTRLSIL.

The chain joins TRBV19 to TRBJ1-3; 8 bases map to TRBD1. Germline V gene lookup returns CDR1 LNHDA and CDR2 SQIVND (reference sequence). This CDR3 is built from 18 residues. Trimming at V came to 5 bases and at J to 3 bases, leaving 15 bases not matched to a gene. DNA for the CDR3: TGTGCCAGTAGTCCTATCTCCGGACAGGGAAGTGGTGGAAACACCATATATTTT. Encoded protein: CASSPISGQGSGGNTIYF.

The gene calls are TRBV19 and TRBJ1-2, with 7 bases aligning to TRBD1. With V trimmed by 10 bases and J by 3 bases, 5 bases remained unmatched. CDR3 length: 12 amino acids. Germline V lookup: CDR1 LNHDA, CDR2 SQIVND (reference sequence). The CDR3 sequence: CATYRGDYGYTF. Written as DNA, the CDR3 is TGTGCCACCTACAGGGGAGACTATGGCTACACCTTC. Looking up the rest from reference TRBV19 and TRBJ1-2 gives the full variable domain: DGGITQSPKYLFRKEGQNVTLSCEQNLNHDAMYWYRQDPGQGLRLIYYSQIVNDFQKGDIAEGYSVSREKKESFPLTVTSAQKNPTAFYLCATYRGDYGYTFGSGTRLTVV.

The chain uses TRBV9 and TRBJ2-1; D remains unclear. V gave up 2 bases and J gave up 4 bases, with 13 bases separating them. CDR3 size: 15 residues. CDR1 and CDR2 from the germline V gene are SGDLS and YYNGEE. CDR3 coding DNA: TGTGCCAGCAGCGTCTCACTTACAGCTTACAATGAGCAGTTCTTC. It translates to CASSVSLTAYNEQFF.

CDR3 region: CASSQSGGSNEQFF. The CDR3 nucleotides are TGTGCCAGCAGCCAAAGTGGGGGCTCCAATGAGCAGTTCTTC. The chain employs TRBV11-3 and TRBJ2-1; a possible D gene is TRBD1 (6 bases). CDR3 length: 14 residues. The ends were cut back, 5 bases at V and 6 bases at J, with 14 bases in the middle. The germline V gene encodes CDR1 SGHNT and CDR2 YENEEA.

The chain couples TRBV19 to TRBJ2-7, with D possibly matching TRBD2 (6 bases). V was shortened by 6 bases and J by 1 base, with 13 bases between the two germline ends. Germline V gene lookup returns CDR1 LNHDA and CDR2 SQIVND (reference sequence). The CDR3 totals 14 residues. CDR3 DNA sequence: TGTGCCAGTAGAGCCCAGGGAGGATCCTACGAGCAGTACTTC. Encoded protein: CASRAQGGSYEQYF. Filled out from reference TRBV19 and TRBJ2-7, the complete variable domain reads DGGITQSPKYLFRKEGQNVTLSCEQNLNHDAMYWYRQDPGQGLRLIYYSQIVNDFQKGDIAEGYSVSREKKESFPLTVTSAQKNPTAFYLCASRAQGGSYEQYFGPGTRLTVT.

The V and J genes are TRBV25-1 and TRBJ1-2; D perhaps matches TRBD1 (6 bases). V was trimmed by 8 bases and J by 5 bases, leaving 21 bases between them. Looked up from germline, CDR1 is MGHDK and CDR2 is SYGVNS. The CDR3 length is 15 residues. CDR3 in amino acids: CASDLQGRIRYGYTF. The CDR3 region has the DNA TGTGCCAGCGATCTACAGGGCCGTATCAGATATGGCTACACCTTC.

This chain joins TRBV9 and TRBJ2-3, with D possibly being TRBD1 (6 bases). The CDR3 extends over 14 amino acids. V lost 2 bases and J lost 0, with 7 bases in between. Germline loops: CDR1 SGDLS, CDR2 YYNGEE. The CDR3 nucleotides read TGTGCCAGCAGCGTCGGACAGAGCACAGATACGCAGTATTTT. This translates into CASSVGQSTDTQYF. Full variable domain (missing parts from reference TRBV9 and TRBJ2-3): DSGVTQTPKHLITATGQRVTLRCSPRSGDLSVYWYQQSLDQGLQFLIQYYNGEERAKGNILERFSAQQFPDLHSELNLSSLELGDSALYFCASSVGQSTDTQYFGPGTRLTVL.